This entry lists 31 T cell receptor beta chains sequenced from one sample in a study of beta chain features in type 1 diabetes. Isolated RNA was reverse transcribed in full, so expressed TCRB transcripts were sequenced. TCRdb's copy holds only in-frame clones and misses some; the assay was immunoSEQ multiplex PCR. The table has 350,000 to 450,000 clones, around 15% seen once. Sequenced sample: naive CD4+ T cells from blood. The origin of the receptors is a woman in her late teens or twenties in good health.

This clone was seen a handful of times. This chain uses TRBV5-1 with TRBJ2-5; D might be TRBD1 (5 bases). Trimming pared 7 bases from V and 4 bases from J, leaving 20 bases between. CDR1 is SGHRS, CDR2 YFSETQ, per germline. This CDR3 comprises 15 residues. The CDR3 is CASGIGVPGRETQYF. CDR3 sequence (DNA): TGCGCCAGCGGAATAGGGGTCCCCGGACGAGAGACCCAGTACTTC.

CDR3 protein: CASSHDLGLTDTQYF. The CDR3 DNA sequence: TGTGCCAGCAGCCACGACCTTGGGCTCACAGATACGCAGTATTTT. The chain has TRBV7-9 and TRBJ2-3; unclear D gene. The length of the CDR3 is 15 residues. V lost 5 bases, J lost 2 bases, and 14 bases lay in between. The germline CDR1 and CDR2 sequences are SEHNR and FQNEAQ (reference sequence).

This clone was observed a few times. The chain uses TRBV9 and TRBJ2-7; 11 nucleotides match TRBD1. CDR1 and CDR2 from the germline V gene are SGDLS and YYNGEE. The CDR3 is 16 residues long. With V trimmed by 4 bases and J by 7 bases, 13 bases remained unmatched. The CDR3 reads CASSLSIGQGAEEQYF. CDR3 coding DNA: TGTGCCAGCAGCCTCAGCATAGGACAGGGGGCCGAGGAGCAGTACTTC. Based on the CDR3 plus reference TRBV9 and TRBJ2-7, the full variable domain is DSGVTQTPKHLITATGQRVTLRCSPRSGDLSVYWYQQSLDQGLQFLIQYYNGEERAKGNILERFSAQQFPDLHSELNLSSLELGDSALYFCASSLSIGQGAEEQYFGPGTRLTVT.

This clone was seen only a few times. The rearrangement links TRBV28 to TRBJ2-1, with D tentatively TRBD2 (6 bases). V was trimmed by 5 bases and J by 7 bases, leaving 18 bases between them. The CDR3 is 15 residues long. Germline-derived CDR1 and CDR2 are MDHEN and SYDVKM. The CDR3, as DNA: TGTGCCAGCAGTCTCCCTGGAGGGCGTATAAATGAGCAGTTCTTC. Translated: CASSLPGGRINEQFF.

The chain employs TRBV19 and TRBJ2-6; 10 bases are a match to TRBD1. The junction had 6 bases not matched to a gene; V was cut back by 10 bases and J by 0 bases. The CDR3 spans 16 residues. Germline V gives CDR1 LNHDA, CDR2 SQIVND (reference sequence). In DNA form, the CDR3 reads TGTGCCACCCGGGACAGGGGCTCCTCTGGGGCCAACGTCCTGACTTTC. This encodes CATRDRGSSGANVLTF.

The table lists this clone with a few counts. The CDR3 loop reads CASSSSPGSAGELFF. CDR3 DNA: TGTGCCAGCAGCTCCTCGCCAGGGTCGGCCGGGGAGCTGTTTTTT. The chain combines TRBV7-6 with TRBJ2-2; D is perhaps TRBD1 (5 bases). The CDR3 loop spans 15 amino acids. The V gene lost 4 bases and the J gene lost 6 bases, with 15 bases spanning the gap. The germline V gene has CDR1 SGHVS and CDR2 FNYEAQ.

The genes are TRBV11-2 and TRBJ2-1; 7 positions agree with TRBD2. V lost 5 bases, J lost 10 bases, and 5 bases stayed unmatched. Germline lookup yields CDR1 SGHAT and CDR2 FQNNGV. The CDR3 runs 12 residues. As DNA, the CDR3 is TGTGCCAGCAGCCGGTGGGGGGGGGAGCAGTTCTTC. Its translation: CASSRWGGEQFF.

The V gene is TRBV5-1, the J gene TRBJ1-5; a weak D match, TRBD1 (6 bases). CDR3 length equals 16 residues. V was clipped by 4 bases and J by 3 bases, with 17 bases between them. Germline CDR1 SGHRS, CDR2 YFSETQ. The CDR3 DNA reads as TGCGCCAGCAGCCCCGGGACAATGATGGCCAATCAGCCCCAGCATTTT. It codes for CASSPGTMMANQPQHF.

The J gene is TRBJ2-1, the V gene TRBV18, with 10 bases lining up with TRBD2. The CDR3 runs 15 residues. The germline V gene encodes CDR1 KGHSH and CDR2 LQKENI. The V segment lost 1 base and the J segment 7 bases; nucleotides outside the gene matches: 4. CDR3 amino acids: CASSPQRGGSNEQFF. The CDR3, as DNA: TGTGCCAGCTCACCACAGCGGGGGGGTTCTAATGAGCAGTTCTTC.

This clone was observed a few times. The chain has TRBV29-1 and TRBJ2-3, with D possibly matching TRBD1 (6 bases). Between the trimmed V and J ends, which lost 3 bases and 2 bases, there was a span of 12 bases. CDR1 is SQVTM and CDR2 is ANQGSEA in the germline V gene. The CDR3 length is 14 residues. CDR3 coding DNA: TGCAGCGTTGATGAGGACAGCCTCACAGATACGCAGTATTTT. Translating it yields CSVDEDSLTDTQYF.

The J gene is TRBJ1-1, the V gene TRBV29-1; 7 bases match TRBD1. From germline, CDR1 is SQVTM and CDR2 ANQGSEA. The ends lost 5 bases at V and 6 bases at J; junction bases unmatched: 9. This CDR3 spans 13 amino acids. CDR3 amino acids: CSVLDRVWAEAFF. CDR3 coding DNA: TGCAGCGTTCTTGACAGGGTATGGGCTGAAGCTTTCTTT.

The chain recombines TRBV29-1 with TRBJ1-1; TRBD1 might be the D (6 bases). Per the germline V gene, CDR1 is SQVTM and CDR2 is ANQGSEA. The CDR3 consists of 16 residues. V gave up 2 bases and J gave up 6 bases, with 22 bases separating them. The DNA for the CDR3 is TGCAGCGTTGAAAGGGGGGGGGCAGGAGGAGGGGCTGAAGCTTTCTTT. Protein sequence: CSVERGGAGGGAEAFF. The full variable domain, in which reference TRBV29-1 and TRBJ1-1 provide the parts outside the CDR3, is SAVISQKPSRDICQRGTSLTIQCQVDSQVTMMFWYRQQPGQSLTLIATANQGSEATYESGFVIDKFPISRPNLTFSTLTVSNMSPEDSSIYLCSVERGGAGGGAEAFFGQGTRLTVV.

This chain uses TRBV29-1 with TRBJ2-7; D may be TRBD1 (7 bases). In germline, CDR1 is SQVTM, CDR2 ANQGSEA. V was shortened by 4 bases and J by 2 bases, with 12 bases between the two germline ends. The CDR3 totals 13 residues. DNA for the CDR3: TGCAGCGTTGCGCAGGGGGGCACCTACGAGCAGTACTTC. This sequence encodes CSVAQGGTYEQYF.

This clone has a handful of counts. V is TRBV5-4 and J is TRBJ1-1; TRBD1 matches 8 bases. V lost 3 bases to trimming and J lost 4 bases; unmatched junction nucleotides: 8. Per germline, CDR1 SGHNT and CDR2 YYREEE (reference sequence). This CDR3 is built from 15 residues. The CDR3 coding sequence is TGTGCCAGCAGCTCCCCCGGGACAGGCCGCACTGAAGCTTTCTTT. This encodes CASSSPGTGRTEAFF.

This chain links TRBV13 with TRBJ1-1; D not resolved. Trimming left V 3 bases short and J 6 bases short, with 5 bases between. This CDR3 has 11 amino acids. Germline V lookup: CDR1 PRHDT, CDR2 FYEKMQ (reference sequence). As DNA, the CDR3 is TGTGCCAGCAGCTTTAATTCTGAAGCTTTCTTT. Amino acid sequence: CASSFNSEAFF.

This clone was seen a handful of times. V and J are TRBV4-2 and TRBJ2-3; D uncertain. Germline V gene lookup returns CDR1 LGHNA and CDR2 YNFKEQ. This CDR3 has 13 amino acids. V was trimmed by 4 bases and J by 1 base, leaving 6 bases between them. The CDR3 reads CASSPRGTDTQYF. The CDR3 DNA sequence: TGTGCCAGCAGCCCCCGGGGCACAGATACGCAGTATTTT.

J is TRBJ2-1 and V is TRBV7-3; TRBD2 matches at 14 bases. Trimming at V came to 4 bases and at J to 11 bases, leaving 10 bases not matched to a gene. Germline V lookup: CDR1 SGHTA, CDR2 FQGTGA. The CDR3 runs to 16 residues. The CDR3 nucleotides read TGTGCCAGCAGCTCCCCGTTCGGACTAGCGGGAGGCCAGCAGTTCTTC. This gives the protein CASSSPFGLAGGQQFF.

There are a few counts of this clone. The rearrangement uses TRBV7-9 and TRBJ1-4; D not certain. Trimming removed 3 bases at V and 8 bases at J, with 7 bases between. The CDR3 is 12 residues long. The V gene's germline CDR1 is SEHNR and CDR2 FQNEAQ (reference sequence). CDR3 in amino acids: CASSFVEEKLFF. CDR3 in DNA: TGTGCCAGCAGCTTCGTGGAGGAAAAACTGTTTTTT.

The chain combines TRBV9 with TRBJ2-3, with TRBD2 identical over 8 bases. The V gene end was trimmed by 5 bases and the J gene end by 3 bases; junction bases not matched to a gene: 5. From germline, CDR1 is SGDLS and CDR2 YYNGEE. The CDR3 spans 14 residues. CDR3 bases: TGTGCCAGCAGTTATAGCGGGAAAACAGATACGCAGTATTTT. It translates to CASSYSGKTDTQYF.

V is TRBV11-3 and J is TRBJ2-3; no reliable D call. This CDR3 has 12 residues. The germline V and J ends were trimmed by 4 bases and 4 bases, with 6 bases remaining between them. CDR1 and CDR2 (germline): SGHNT, YENEEA. CDR3 sequence (DNA): TGTGCCAGCAGCTGGTTAGCAGATACGCAGTATTTT. Its translation: CASSWLADTQYF.

This rearrangement joins TRBV7-2 to TRBJ2-5; the match to TRBD1 covers 10 bases. There are 16 residues in the CDR3. V lost 0 bases to trimming and J lost 5 bases; unmatched junction nucleotides: 6. The germline CDR1 and CDR2 sequences are SGHTA and FQGNSA. CDR3 nucleotide sequence: TGTGCCAGCAGCTTAGCGGGGACAGGGGTGGGTGAGACCCAGTACTTC. As protein: CASSLAGTGVGETQYF.

The chain carries TRBV28 and TRBJ2-7; 7 bases line up with TRBD2. J was trimmed by 0 bases and V by 9 bases; bases with no gene match: 11. This CDR3 region has 15 residues. CDR1 is MDHEN, CDR2 SYDVKM, per germline. The chain's CDR3 is CASGMSGTPSYEQYF. CDR3 DNA: TGTGCCAGTGGGATGAGCGGGACCCCCTCCTACGAGCAGTACTTC.

This clone was counted once. The rearrangement uses TRBV11-2 and TRBJ2-3; D is undetermined. The V and J ends lost 4 bases and 0 bases respectively, with 11 bases between them. CDR3 length: 15 amino acids. Germline CDR1 is SGHAT and CDR2 is FQNNGV. DNA of the CDR3: TGTGCCAGCAGCTGGTCAGGTACTAGCACAGATACGCAGTATTTT. Its protein is CASSWSGTSTDTQYF. Looking up the rest from reference TRBV11-2 and TRBJ2-3 gives the full variable domain: EAGVAQSPRYKIIEKRQSVAFWCNPISGHATLYWYQQILGQGPKLLIQFQNNGVVDDSQLPKDRFSAERLKGVDSTLKIQPAKLEDSAVYLCASSWSGTSTDTQYFGPGTRLTVL.

This clone was found a few times. The genes are TRBV30 and TRBJ1-1; no firm D call. The V and J ends lost 0 bases and 2 bases respectively, with 13 bases between them. Germline V gene lookup returns CDR1 GTSNPN and CDR2 SVGIG (reference sequence). This CDR3 has 15 amino acids. CDR3 protein: CAWSVIGLSNTEAFF. As DNA, the CDR3 is TGTGCCTGGAGTGTAATTGGACTTTCTAACACTGAAGCTTTCTTT.

The chain links TRBV4-3 to TRBJ2-5; the match to TRBD2 covers 12 bases. This CDR3 spans 17 amino acids. Germline V CDR1 and CDR2: LGHNA, YSLEER. J lost 4 bases, V lost 0 bases, and 6 bases had no gene match. The chain's CDR3 is CASSQDPPLAGGETQYF. Here the CDR3 DNA reads TGCGCCAGCAGCCAAGATCCCCCACTAGCGGGAGGAGAGACCCAGTACTTC.

The gene calls are TRBV29-1 and TRBJ1-1, with a weak D call TRBD1 (5 bases). The germline V gene encodes CDR1 SQVTM and CDR2 ANQGSEA. This CDR3 is built from 13 residues. V lost 6 bases to trimming and J lost 2 bases, with 13 bases between them. CDR3 coding DNA: TGCAGCGTCCTGAGGACAAGAAACACTGAAGCTTTCTTT. Protein sequence: CSVLRTRNTEAFF.

This clone was counted between two and nine times. Other DNA sequences from this sample encode an identical CDR3 as well. V is TRBV30 and J is TRBJ2-7, with TRBD1 as a possible D gene (6 bases). Looked up from germline, CDR1 is GTSNPN and CDR2 is SVGIG (reference sequence). The CDR3 has 14 residues. V was trimmed by 0 bases and J by 3 bases, leaving 12 bases between them. The CDR3 spells CAWSVLRGYYEQYF. DNA of the CDR3: TGTGCCTGGAGTGTACTGAGGGGGTACTACGAGCAGTACTTC.

The chain has TRBV5-6 and TRBJ2-1, with 8 bases lining up with TRBD2. There are 15 residues in the CDR3. The germline CDR1 and CDR2 sequences are SGHDT and YYEEEE. With V trimmed by 1 base and J by 2 bases, 2 bases remained unmatched. The CDR3 region has the DNA TGTGCCAGCAGCTTGACTAGCGGCCCCTACAATGAGCAGTTCTTC. It is translated as CASSLTSGPYNEQFF.

The chain carries TRBV6-4 and TRBJ2-1; maybe TRBD2 (6 bases). V was shortened by 4 bases and J by 9 bases, with 16 bases between the two germline ends. Germline V gene lookup returns CDR1 MRHNA and CDR2 SNTAGT. The CDR3 runs to 14 residues. The CDR3 nucleotides read TGTGCCAGCAGTGTGCAGGAGGGTGTGAGTGAGCAGTTCTTC. Its protein is CASSVQEGVSEQFF.

The V gene is TRBV5-1, the J gene TRBJ2-4, with TRBD2 matching 11 bases. Germline CDR1 is SGHRS and CDR2 is YFSETQ. The CDR3 has 16 residues. J gave up 6 bases and V 4 bases, and 9 bases lay outside the gene matches. The CDR3 loop reads CASSTGLAEWGNIQYF. CDR3 sequence (DNA): TGCGCCAGCAGCACGGGACTAGCGGAGTGGGGAAACATTCAGTACTTC. Based on the CDR3 plus reference TRBV5-1 and TRBJ2-4, the full variable domain is KAGVTQTPRYLIKTRGQQVTLSCSPISGHRSVSWYQQTPGQGLQFLFEYFSETQRNKGNFPGRFSGRQFSNSRSEMNVSTLELGDSALYLCASSTGLAEWGNIQYFGAGTRLSVL.

This clone was observed a few times. At the DNA level, this CDR3 is encoded by other sequences in the same sample as well. The chain links TRBV30 to TRBJ1-3, with D uncertain. The CDR3 runs 12 residues. The ends were cut back, 3 bases at V and 1 base at J, with 4 bases in the middle. CDR1 and CDR2 from the germline V gene are GTSNPN and SVGIG (reference sequence). Here the CDR3 reads CAWRSSGNTIYF. CDR3 nucleotides: TGTGCCTGGAGGTCTTCTGGAAACACCATATATTTT.